Listed below are T cell receptor beta chains from one sample, sequenced in a study of tumor-infiltrating lymphocytes in localized non-small cell lung cancer. Libraries were prepared by immunoSEQ multiplex PCR; TCRdb keeps only in-frame clonotypes and omits some of them. Of 15,000 to 20,000 clones in the sample, approximately 73% are singletons; the top ten hold 4.3%. Sequencing input: lung tumor tissue. The receptors were sampled from a human donor with non-small cell lung cancer. Each CDR3 is given without its conserved first and last residue.

j_call v_call cdr3_aa
TRBJ2-7 TRBV2 ASLGLRSYEQY
TRBJ1-3 TRBV21-1 ASSRYGDRGSGNTIY
TRBJ2-7 TRBV5-1 ASSLDAGSYEQY
TRBJ2-3 TRBV27 ASSSGQPGTDTQY
TRBJ2-7 TRBV4-2 ASSRQGASSGSWLRVREQY
TRBJ1-2 TRBV28 ASSARQLLYGYT
TRBJ1-5 TRBV2 ASRGTGFVQPQH
TRBJ2-2 TRBV19 ASSAFGGYNTGELF
TRBJ2-5 TRBV4-1 ASSQEGSHQY
TRBJ1-1 TRBV20-1 SARKQVEAF
TRBJ1-5 TRBV7-2 ASKQVPNSNQPQH
TRBJ2-7 TRBV10-3 AGGRVGEQY
TRBJ2-7 TRBV4-2 ASSQEGDRGDEQY
TRBJ2-6 TRBV19 ASSIGRTSGANVLT
TRBJ2-1 TRBV7-8 ASSPPLVGRINEQF
TRBJ1-5 TRBV19 ASSISSLYSPQH
TRBJ2-3 TRBV7-3 ASSWGDWGTQY
TRBJ1-2 TRBV28 ASSDSNYGYT